Presented here are 10 T cell receptor beta chains from one specimen sequenced in a study of T cells in Graves' hyperthyroidism and ophthalmopathy. The investigators amplified TCR beta CDR3 regions from RNA transcripts. The TCR CDR3 first-round RT-PCR relied on the HTBI primer set. TCRdb analysed the multiplex PCR reads with MiXCR anew, one entry per CDR3 protein. Seen here are about 690,000 distinct CDR3 sequences, 15% to 20% observed once, and the top ten hold 15%. Sequencing was carried out using blood. Receptors were obtained from a man in his forties or fifties with Graves' hyperthyroidism.

This clonotype occurred many times. The chain joins TRBV28 to TRBJ2-2; D gene uncertain. The germline V and J ends were trimmed by 6 bases and 8 bases, with 10 bases remaining between them. Per the germline V gene, CDR1 is MDHEN and CDR2 is SYDVKM. This CDR3 has 12 residues. CDR3 DNA: TGTGCCAGCAGCCGTAGACTGGGGGAGCTGTTTTTT. Protein: CASSRRLGELFF.

The chain employs TRBV5-4 and TRBJ2-2, with 8 bases lining up with TRBD2. After removal of 7 bases from V and 4 bases from J, the junction contained 18 bases not matched to a gene. This CDR3 has 18 residues. Germline loops: CDR1 SGHNT, CDR2 YYREEE (reference sequence). As DNA, the CDR3 is TGTGCCAGCGGGATACCGGGCAGCGGGAGTACTGCCACCGGGGAGCTGTTTTTT. Translation: CASGIPGSGSTATGELFF.

In its sample, this clonotype was seen many times. V is TRBV7-2 and J is TRBJ2-7; TRBD1 matches at 9 bases. J lost 2 bases, V lost 4 bases, and 3 bases had no gene match. Germline-derived CDR1 and CDR2 are SGHTA and FQGNSA. CDR3 length: 14 amino acids. This CDR3 reads CASSSNRGPYEQYF. In DNA, the CDR3 is TGTGCCAGCAGCTCGAACAGGGGGCCCTACGAGCAGTACTTC.

The chain carries TRBV5-1 and TRBJ1-1, with D unresolved. The germline V gene encodes CDR1 SGHRS and CDR2 YFSETQ. The V and J ends lost 3 bases and 1 base respectively, with 13 bases between them. The CDR3 is made up of 15 amino acids. In DNA form, the CDR3 reads TGCGCCAGCAGCTCTTTGGACGGGAGGAACACTGAAGCTTTCTTT. Encoded protein: CASSSLDGRNTEAFF.

V is TRBV9 and J is TRBJ2-3; D gene uncertain. V gave up 0 bases and J gave up 2 bases, with 19 bases separating them. CDR3 size: 18 residues. The germline CDR1 and CDR2 sequences are SGDLS and YYNGEE. The CDR3 nucleotides read TGTGCCAGCAGCGTAGCTTTAGGGCCACGGGTGGACACAGATACGCAGTATTTT. Translation: CASSVALGPRVDTDTQYF.

This rearrangement joins TRBV7-9 to TRBJ1-1; D gene ambiguous. V lost 0 bases, J lost 0 bases, and 11 bases lay in between. CDR3 length: 16 amino acids. The V gene's germline CDR1 is SEHNR and CDR2 FQNEAQ (reference sequence). DNA for the CDR3: TGTGCCAGCAGCTTAGCTGGAGGTTACATGAACACTGAAGCTTTCTTT. Translated: CASSLAGGYMNTEAFF.

A few counts support this clonotype. A much larger clonotype is one base distant, so this may be a read error. The rearrangement links TRBV28 to TRBJ2-7; 9 bases agree with TRBD2. This CDR3 has 15 amino acids. V dropped 1 base and J dropped 6; count of bases not matched to a gene: 7. From germline, CDR1 is MDHEN and CDR2 SYDVKM. The DNA for the CDR3 is TGTGCCAGCAGTTTATCCGGGACTAGCTTTCGCGAGCAGTACTTC. Translation: CASSLSGTSFREQYF.

This clonotype appeared a few times. The chain joins TRBV19 to TRBJ2-7; TRBD1 might be the D (6 bases). This CDR3 comprises 15 residues. In germline, CDR1 is LNHDA, CDR2 SQIVND (reference sequence). V was clipped by 4 bases and J by 5 bases, with 18 bases between them. The chain's CDR3 is CASSTGGRALDEQYF. The CDR3 nucleotides are TGTGCCAGTAGTACTGGGGGCCGAGCACTCGACGAGCAGTACTTC.

This clonotype was seen only a few times. This chain links TRBV28 with TRBJ1-5, with D perhaps TRBD1 (6 bases). Trimming took 3 bases from V and 3 from J, leaving 9 bases between them. The CDR3 is 14 residues long. Germline V gene lookup returns CDR1 MDHEN and CDR2 SYDVKM. Here the CDR3 DNA reads TGTGCCAGCAGTTTGGGGGCGATCAATCAGCCCCAGCATTTT. Protein sequence: CASSLGAINQPQHF.

This clonotype has ten or more counts. The rearrangement joins TRBV4-3 to TRBJ1-1; no definite D call. From germline, CDR1 is LGHNA and CDR2 YSLEER. There are 14 residues in the CDR3. Trimming stripped 0 bases from V and 0 bases from J, with 5 bases between. The DNA for the CDR3 is TGCGCCAGCAGCCAAGAAGCCCTGAACACTGAAGCTTTCTTT. Protein: CASSQEALNTEAFF.